Listed below are T cell receptor beta chains from one sample, sequenced in a study of human CD8 memory T cell subsets. With the 5' RACE reads reprocessed, TCRdb shows one record per CDR3 protein and no DNA. This listing includes about 10,000 distinct CDR3 sequences. Sequencing input: CD8+ stem-like memory T cells (TSCM and TCM) sorted from PBMCs. The receptors derive from a human donor in good health. Both conserved end residues are part of each CDR3. Only some rows state a clone size, as once, few, many or a class for expanded clones.

clone_size: NA; v_call: TRBV5-6; j_call: TRBJ2-5; cdr3_aa: CASSLESRETQYF
clone_size: NA; v_call: TRBV28; j_call: TRBJ2-7; cdr3_aa: CASSFVGQGSYEQYF
clone_size: NA; v_call: TRBV6-2/TRBV6-3; j_call: TRBJ2-1; cdr3_aa: CASSGGLAVGEQFF
clone_size: NA; v_call: TRBV29-1; j_call: TRBJ2-5; cdr3_aa: CSANLQGLRETQYF
clone_size: medium-sized; v_call: TRBV6-2/TRBV6-3; j_call: TRBJ2-1; cdr3_aa: CASSYVGPSYNEQFF
clone_size: medium-sized; v_call: TRBV5-1; j_call: TRBJ2-3; cdr3_aa: CASSLAGGYLTDTQYF
clone_size: NA; v_call: TRBV4-3; j_call: TRBJ1-4; cdr3_aa: CASSQARMEKLFF
clone_size: medium-sized; v_call: TRBV5-6; j_call: TRBJ2-5; cdr3_aa: CASSLAAGKKTQYF
clone_size: NA; v_call: TRBV30; j_call: TRBJ2-7; cdr3_aa: CAWTDLRTGDYEQYF
clone_size: NA; v_call: TRBV14; j_call: TRBJ2-1; cdr3_aa: CASSLRGSSYNEQFF
clone_size: NA; v_call: TRBV10-3; j_call: TRBJ2-1; cdr3_aa: CAISDVGGRNEQFF
clone_size: NA; v_call: TRBV7-9; j_call: TRBJ2-7; cdr3_aa: CASSFSSYEQYF
clone_size: NA; v_call: TRBV4-1; j_call: TRBJ2-7; cdr3_aa: CASSYREAYEQYF
clone_size: NA; v_call: TRBV6-2/TRBV6-3; j_call: TRBJ1-5; cdr3_aa: CASSYDEGSQPQHF
clone_size: NA; v_call: TRBV29-1; j_call: TRBJ2-7; cdr3_aa: CSVDGLADAYEQYF